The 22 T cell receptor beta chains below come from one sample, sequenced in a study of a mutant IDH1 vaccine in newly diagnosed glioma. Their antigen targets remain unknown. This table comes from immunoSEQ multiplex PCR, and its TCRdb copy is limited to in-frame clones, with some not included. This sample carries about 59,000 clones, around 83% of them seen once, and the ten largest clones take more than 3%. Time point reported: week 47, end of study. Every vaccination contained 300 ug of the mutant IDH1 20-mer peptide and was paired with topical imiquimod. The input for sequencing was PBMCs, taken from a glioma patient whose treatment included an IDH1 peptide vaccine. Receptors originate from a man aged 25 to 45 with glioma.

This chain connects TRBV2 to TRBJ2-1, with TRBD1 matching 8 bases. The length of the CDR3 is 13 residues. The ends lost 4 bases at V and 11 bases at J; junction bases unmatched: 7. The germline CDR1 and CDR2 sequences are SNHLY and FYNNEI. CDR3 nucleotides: TGTGCCAGCAGTGGATCTTGGACAGGGAAGCAGTTCTTC. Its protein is CASSGSWTGKQFF.

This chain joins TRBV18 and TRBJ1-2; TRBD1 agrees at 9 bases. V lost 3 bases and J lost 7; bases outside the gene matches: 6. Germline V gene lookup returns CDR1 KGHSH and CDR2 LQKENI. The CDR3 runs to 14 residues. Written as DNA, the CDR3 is TGTGCCAGCTCACCCACAGGGGGCGCGGCTGGCTACACCTTC. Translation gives CASSPTGGAAGYTF.

CDR3 in DNA: TGTGCCACCAGCAGGGACAGGGGTTGGGAAAAACTGTTTTTT. Translation: CATSRDRGWEKLFF. The V call is TRBV15, the J call TRBJ1-4, with 9 bases identical to TRBD1. This CDR3 contains 14 residues. The J segment lost 8 bases and the V segment lost 3 bases, leaving 4 bases of the junction unmatched. Germline loops: CDR1 LNHNV, CDR2 YYDKDF (reference sequence).

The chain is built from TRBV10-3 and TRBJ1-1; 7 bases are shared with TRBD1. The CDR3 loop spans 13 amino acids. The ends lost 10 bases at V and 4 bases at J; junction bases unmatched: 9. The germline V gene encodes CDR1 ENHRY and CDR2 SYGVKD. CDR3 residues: CATRLPGGTEAFF. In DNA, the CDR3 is TGTGCCACCCGCCTACCAGGGGGCACTGAAGCTTTCTTT.

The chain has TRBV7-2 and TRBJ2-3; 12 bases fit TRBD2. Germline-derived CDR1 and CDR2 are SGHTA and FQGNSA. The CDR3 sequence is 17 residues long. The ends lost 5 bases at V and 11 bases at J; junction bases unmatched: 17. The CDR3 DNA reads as TGTGCCAGCAGCCCAGCAGCCCGACTAGCGGGGGCCAAGTGGCAGTATTTT. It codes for CASSPAARLAGAKWQYF.

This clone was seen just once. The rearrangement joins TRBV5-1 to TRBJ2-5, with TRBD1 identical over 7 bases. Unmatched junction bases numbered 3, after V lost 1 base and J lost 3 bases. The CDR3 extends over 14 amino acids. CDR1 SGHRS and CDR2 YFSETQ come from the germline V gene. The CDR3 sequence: CASSLTGEKETQYF. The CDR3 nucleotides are TGCGCCAGCAGCTTGACAGGGGAAAAAGAGACCCAGTACTTC.

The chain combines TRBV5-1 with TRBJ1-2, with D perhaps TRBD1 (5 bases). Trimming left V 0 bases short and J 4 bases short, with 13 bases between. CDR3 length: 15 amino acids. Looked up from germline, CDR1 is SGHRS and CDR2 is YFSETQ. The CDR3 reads CASSLEGLVGYGYTF. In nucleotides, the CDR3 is TGCGCCAGCAGCTTGGAGGGGTTGGTTGGCTATGGCTACACCTTC.

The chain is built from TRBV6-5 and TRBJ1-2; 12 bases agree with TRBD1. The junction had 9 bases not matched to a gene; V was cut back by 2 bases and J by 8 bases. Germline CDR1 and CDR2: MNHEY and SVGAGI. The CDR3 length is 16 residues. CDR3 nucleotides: TGTGCCAGCAGTTACCTACGGGACAGGGGGCGCGGAGGCTACACCTTC. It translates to CASSYLRDRGRGGYTF.

CDR3 sequence reads: CASSQDGQFTDTQYF. CDR3 in DNA: TGCGCCAGCAGCCAAGATGGGCAGTTCACAGATACGCAGTATTTT. This chain uses TRBV4-1 with TRBJ2-3; D is unresolved. The CDR3 is made up of 15 amino acids. V gave up 0 bases and J gave up 2 bases, with 9 bases separating them. The germline V gene has CDR1 MGHRA and CDR2 YSYEKL.

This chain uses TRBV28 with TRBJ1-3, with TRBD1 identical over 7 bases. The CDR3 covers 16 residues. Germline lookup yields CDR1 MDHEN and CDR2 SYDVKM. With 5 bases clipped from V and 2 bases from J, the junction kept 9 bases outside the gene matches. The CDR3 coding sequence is TGTGCCAGCAGTCCCGGACAGGTGATCACTGGAAACACCATATATTTT. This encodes CASSPGQVITGNTIYF.

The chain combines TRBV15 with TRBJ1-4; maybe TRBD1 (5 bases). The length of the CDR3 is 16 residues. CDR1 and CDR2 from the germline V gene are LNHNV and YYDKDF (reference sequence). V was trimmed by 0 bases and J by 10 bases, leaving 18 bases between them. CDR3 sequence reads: CATSRDRAIQRVKLFF. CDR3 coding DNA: TGTGCCACCAGCAGAGACAGGGCCATCCAACGGGTAAAACTGTTTTTT.

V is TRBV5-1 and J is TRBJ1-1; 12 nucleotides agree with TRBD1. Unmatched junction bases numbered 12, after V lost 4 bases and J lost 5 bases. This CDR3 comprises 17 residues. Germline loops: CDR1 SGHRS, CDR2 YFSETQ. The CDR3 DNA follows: TGCGCCAGCAGCCCGCGGGACAGGGGGCGCCCCGGGACTGAAGCTTTCTTT. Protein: CASSPRDRGRPGTEAFF.

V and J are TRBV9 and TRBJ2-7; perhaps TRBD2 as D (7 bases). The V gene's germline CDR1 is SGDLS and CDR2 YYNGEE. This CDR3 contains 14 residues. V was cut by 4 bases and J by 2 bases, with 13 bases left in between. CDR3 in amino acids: CASSPAGQAYEQYF. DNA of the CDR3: TGTGCCAGCAGCCCAGCGGGACAAGCCTACGAGCAGTACTTC.

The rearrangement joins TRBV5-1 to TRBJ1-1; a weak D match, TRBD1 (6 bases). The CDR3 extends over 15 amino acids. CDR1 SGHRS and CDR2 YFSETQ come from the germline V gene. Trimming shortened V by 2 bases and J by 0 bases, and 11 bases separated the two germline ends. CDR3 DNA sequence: TGCGCCAGCAGCTTACAGGGAGGGGTGAACACTGAAGCTTTCTTT. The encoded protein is CASSLQGGVNTEAFF. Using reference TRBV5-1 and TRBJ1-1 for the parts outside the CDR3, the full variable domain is KAGVTQTPRYLIKTRGQQVTLSCSPISGHRSVSWYQQTPGQGLQFLFEYFSETQRNKGNFPGRFSGRQFSNSRSEMNVSTLELGDSALYLCASSLQGGVNTEAFFGQGTRLTVV.

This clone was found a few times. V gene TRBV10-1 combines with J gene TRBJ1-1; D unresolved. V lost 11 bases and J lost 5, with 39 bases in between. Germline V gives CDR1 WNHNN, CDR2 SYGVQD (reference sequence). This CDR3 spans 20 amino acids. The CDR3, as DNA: TGCGCCCCCCTTTCGGAGACGATCAGGAGTTCCTCCCCAATTACGACTGAAGCTTTCTTT. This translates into CAPLSETIRSSSPITTEAFF.

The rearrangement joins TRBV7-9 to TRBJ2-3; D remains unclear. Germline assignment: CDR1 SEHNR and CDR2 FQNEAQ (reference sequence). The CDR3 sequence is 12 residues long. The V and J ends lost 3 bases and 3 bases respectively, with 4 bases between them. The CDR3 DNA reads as TGTGCCAGCAGCTTGCAGACAGATACGCAGTATTTT. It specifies CASSLQTDTQYF.

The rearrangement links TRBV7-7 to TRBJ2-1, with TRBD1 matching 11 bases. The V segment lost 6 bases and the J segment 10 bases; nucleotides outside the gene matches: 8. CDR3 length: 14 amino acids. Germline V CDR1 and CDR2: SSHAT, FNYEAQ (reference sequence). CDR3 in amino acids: CASSAGQGAVEQFF. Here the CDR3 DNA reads TGTGCCAGCAGTGCTGGACAGGGGGCGGTGGAGCAGTTCTTC.

CDR3 region: CATSRSRGTEAFF. The CDR3 nucleotides are TGTGCCACCTCCCGTAGTCGGGGAACTGAAGCTTTCTTT. V is TRBV15 and J is TRBJ1-1, with D unclear. This CDR3 spans 13 amino acids. Between the trimmed V and J ends, which lost 8 bases and 5 bases, there was a span of 15 bases. CDR1 and CDR2 (germline): LNHNV, YYDKDF (reference sequence).

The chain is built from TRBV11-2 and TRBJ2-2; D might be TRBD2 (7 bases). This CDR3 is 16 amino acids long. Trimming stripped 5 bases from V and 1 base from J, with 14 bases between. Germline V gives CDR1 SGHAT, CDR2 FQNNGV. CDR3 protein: CASSPGRGLNTGELFF. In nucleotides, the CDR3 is TGTGCCAGCAGCCCAGGGCGGGGGCTGAACACCGGGGAGCTGTTTTTT.

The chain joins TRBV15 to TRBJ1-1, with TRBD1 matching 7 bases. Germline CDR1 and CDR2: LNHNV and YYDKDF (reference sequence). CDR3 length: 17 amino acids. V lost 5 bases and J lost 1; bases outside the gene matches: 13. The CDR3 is CATSSGDSGISNTEAFF. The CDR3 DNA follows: TGTGCCACCAGCTCTGGGGACAGCGGGATCTCGAACACTGAAGCTTTCTTT. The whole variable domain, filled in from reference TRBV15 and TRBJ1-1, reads DAMVIQNPRYQVTQFGKPVTLSCSQTLNHNVMYWYQQKSSQAPKLLFHYYDKDFNNEADTPDNFQSRRPNTSFCFLDIRSPGLGDTAMYLCATSSGDSGISNTEAFFGQGTRLTVV.

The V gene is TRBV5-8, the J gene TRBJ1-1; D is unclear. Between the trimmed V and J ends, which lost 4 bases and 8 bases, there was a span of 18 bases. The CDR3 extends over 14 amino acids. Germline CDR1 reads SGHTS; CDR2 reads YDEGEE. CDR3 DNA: TGTGCCAGCAGCCCCCTTGAAAGTCTGAGGGAAGCTTTCTTT. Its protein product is CASSPLESLREAFF.

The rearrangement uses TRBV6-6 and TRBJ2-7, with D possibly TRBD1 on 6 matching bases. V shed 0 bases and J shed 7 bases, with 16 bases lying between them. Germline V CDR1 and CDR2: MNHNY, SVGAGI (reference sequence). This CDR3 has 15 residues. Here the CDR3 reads CASSYSGQRLSEQYF. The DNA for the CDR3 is TGTGCCAGCAGTTACTCCGGACAGCGACTTAGTGAGCAGTACTTC.